The 9 T cell receptor beta chains in this list originate from one sample, sequenced in a study of blood T cells in healthy people across ages. The authors ran a second PCR of roughly 6 to 12 cycles using a sample-barcoded 5' primer and a J-beta primer mix. Via MiXCR, TCRdb re-called the 5' RACE reads, giving one row per CDR3 protein. This table holds some 370,000 distinct CDR3 sequences, roughly half found once. The material sequenced was blood. These TCRs come from a man aged 55 to 70 in good health.

The rearrangement joins TRBV13 to TRBJ1-1; 9 nucleotides line up with TRBD1. CDR1 is PRHDT, CDR2 FYEKMQ, per germline (reference sequence). V was pared by 5 bases and J by 7 bases, with 8 bases of the junction left unmatched. This CDR3 is 14 amino acids long. CDR3 loop: CASSQETGGSEAFF. DNA of the CDR3: TGTGCCAGCAGCCAAGAAACAGGGGGCAGTGAAGCTTTCTTT.

This clonotype was recorded a few times. The chain uses TRBV29-1 and TRBJ2-3, with 10 bases identical to TRBD2. The CDR3 is 14 amino acids. The trim removed 7 bases at V and 2 bases at J, leaving 6 bases unmatched. Per the germline V gene, CDR1 is SQVTM and CDR2 is ANQGSEA. The CDR3 coding sequence is TGCAGCGCCGCAAGCGGGGGGGTCACAGATACGCAGTATTTT. This gives the protein CSAASGGVTDTQYF.

A remark on this clonotype: This sequence may be a read error, since a much larger clone differs from it by one base. This chain uses TRBV6-5 with TRBJ2-3, with TRBD2 identical over 10 bases. The CDR3 length is 17 residues. CDR1 and CDR2 from the germline V gene are MNHEY and SVGAGI. DNA of the CDR3: TGTGCCAGCAGTTACTCCCCACTAGCGGGGAGCACAGATACGCGGTATTTT. Translation gives CASSYSPLAGSTDTRYF.

Comments on this clonotype: A clone one base away is much larger, so this may be a read error. The chain carries TRBV20-1 and TRBJ1-4; D call uncertain. Germline V gives CDR1 DFQATT, CDR2 SNEGSKA (reference sequence). The CDR3 sequence is 13 residues long. The CDR3 bases are TGCAGTGCTTCACGAGACGGTAATGATAAACTGTTTTTT. The encoded protein is CSASRDGNDKLFF.

The chain joins TRBV28 to TRBJ2-1; 9 bases agree with TRBD2. V lost 6 bases, J lost 10 bases, and 10 bases stayed unmatched. Germline V gene lookup returns CDR1 MDHEN and CDR2 SYDVKM. CDR3 length equals 14 residues. The CDR3 bases are TGTGCCAGCAGGGGTAGCGGGAGTCAAAGAGAGCAGTTCTTC. It encodes CASRGSGSQREQFF.

V and J are TRBV29-1 and TRBJ2-3; possibly TRBD2 for D (6 bases). The V end was cut by 1 base, the J end by 6 bases, with 11 bases between. CDR1 is SQVTM and CDR2 is ANQGSEA in the germline V gene. CDR3 length equals 13 residues. The CDR3 spells CSVEGLAADTQYF. The CDR3 DNA is TGCAGCGTTGAAGGGTTAGCGGCGGATACGCAGTATTTT.

The chain recombines TRBV6-5 with TRBJ2-6; D possibly corresponds to TRBD2 (6 bases). CDR1 and CDR2 from the germline V gene are MNHEY and SVGAGI. The CDR3 contains 18 residues. V lost 2 bases to trimming and J lost 1 base, with 15 bases between them. In nucleotides, the CDR3 is TGTGCCAGCAGTTACGGAAGGAGGGGCGGGTCTGGGGCCAACGTCCTGACTTTC. Protein product: CASSYGRRGGSGANVLTF.

Points on this clonotype: Mismatch with germline at one junction end may stem from a read error. The rearrangement joins TRBV15 to TRBJ1-4, with TRBD1 as a possible D gene (6 bases). The CDR3 is 13 residues long. From germline, CDR1 is LNHNV and CDR2 YYDKDF (reference sequence). Here the CDR3 DNA reads TGTACCACCAGCAGAGGACAGCTTGAAGTACTGTTTTTT. It codes for CTTSRGQLEVLFF.

V usage is TRBV10-3 and J usage is TRBJ1-2; D is ambiguous. CDR3 length: 15 amino acids. CDR1 and CDR2 from the germline V gene are ENHRY and SYGVKD. The V end lost 5 bases, the J end lost 6 bases, and 19 bases lay between the germline ends. CDR3: CAISRNPVPEDGYTF. DNA of the CDR3: TGTGCCATCAGTCGAAATCCTGTCCCTGAGGATGGCTACACCTTC.